This T cell receptor beta chain was retrieved from a study of blood T cell repertoires in COVID-19. Turning to the study itself: The United States, Italy and Spain provided the acute and convalescent COVID-19 samples. Sources were T cells, B-cell-depleted T cells, or PBMCs; the material itself was cDNA or gDNA.

V dropped 2 bases and J dropped 0 bases, with 7 bases sitting between them. The CDR3 runs 15 residues. Germline CDR1 reads LNHDA; CDR2 reads SQIVND (reference sequence). As processed by the authors: How many nucleated cells were present was estimated from reference gene primer amplification. Libraries were prepared by immunoSEQ multiplex PCR; TCRdb keeps only in-frame clonotypes and omits some of them. V, J and clone size were drawn from that table, and D and trimming were deduced from the DNA. Seen here are about 180,000 clones, around 82% observed once, and the top ten hold 9.8%. Sequencing was performed on peripheral blood. The sequence was obtained from a woman of 80 years or more with acute or convalescent COVID-19. The gene calls are TRBV19 and TRBJ1-4; D uncertain. CDR3: CASSINSATNEKLFF. The DNA for the CDR3 is TGTGCCAGTAGTATAAATTCCGCAACTAATGAAAAACTGTTTTTT.